The 3 T cell receptor beta chains below come from one sample, sequenced in a study of T cells in Graves' hyperthyroidism and ophthalmopathy. Using RNA transcripts as the source, TCR beta CDR3 regions were amplified. HTBI primers drove first-round RT-PCR of the TCR CDR3. One entry per CDR3 protein, called by TCRdb with MiXCR from the multiplex PCR reads. The data hold around 600,000 distinct CDR3 sequences, with about 16% observed a single time. The sample taken for sequencing was blood. The receptor set was obtained from a woman in her 40s with Graves' ophthalmopathy.

This clonotype was counted a few times. V is TRBV5-1 and J is TRBJ2-1; tentatively, D is TRBD2 (7 bases). Germline V gives CDR1 SGHRS, CDR2 YFSETQ. This CDR3 is built from 17 residues. V gave up 0 bases and J gave up 5 bases, with 18 bases separating them. The CDR3 spells CASSLVVGGLAHNEQFF. The CDR3 nucleotides read TGCGCCAGCAGCTTGGTGGTGGGGGGGCTAGCACACAATGAGCAGTTCTTC.

This chain links TRBV2 with TRBJ1-4; TRBD1 matches at 10 bases. The germline CDR1 and CDR2 sequences are SNHLY and FYNNEI. The CDR3 sequence is 15 residues long. Trimming at V came to 1 base and at J to 11 bases, leaving 7 bases not matched to a gene. DNA for the CDR3: TGTGCCAGCAGTGAAGAGGGGACAGGGGATTCGAAACTGTTTTTT. This translates into CASSEEGTGDSKLFF. The variable domain in full, completed from reference TRBV2 and TRBJ1-4, reads EPEVTQTPSHQVTQMGQEVILRCVPISNHLYFYWYRQILGQKVEFLVSFYNNEISEKSEIFDDQFSVERPDGSNFTLKIRSTKLEDSAMYFCASSEEGTGDSKLFFGSGTQLSVL.

The table lists this clonotype with many counts. The CDR3 DNA reads TGTGCCAGCAGCTTAGTTGCGGCGGGAGGGATGGTGACGCAGTATTTT. Encoded protein: CASSLVAAGGMVTQYF. This chain uses TRBV7-8 with TRBJ2-3, with 9 bases fitting TRBD2. This CDR3 has 16 residues. The V and J ends lost 1 base and 9 bases, in that order; junction bases with no gene match: 11. Germline V CDR1 and CDR2: SGHVS, FQNEAQ.